The 23 T cell receptor beta chains below come from one sample, sequenced in a study of Ad26.COV2.S vaccination and SARS-CoV-2 variants. Profiled with immunoSEQ multiplex PCR; TCRdb holds only in-frame clones, not every one. The sample consists of around 300,000 clones, 75% to 90% of them appearing once. The treatment was: roughly 18 received Ad26.COV2.S at low or high dose, single or two shots; a few received placebo; per-sample allocation not given. Repertoires come from day 63 after the first vaccine or placebo injection. The source material was peripheral blood, sampled in a trial of Ad26.COV2.S vaccine versus placebo. The receptors were gathered from a person aged 18-60 years who received the Ad26.COV2.S COVID-19 vaccine or a placebo.

In nucleotides, the CDR3 is TGCGCCAGCAGTCCCGACAGGGGGCAGGACACCATATATTTT. Encoded protein: CASSPDRGQDTIYF. The chain couples TRBV23-1 to TRBJ1-3; TRBD1 matches 10 bases. TRBV23-1 is an ORF; its function is uncertain. With V trimmed by 4 bases and J by 8 bases, 5 bases remained unmatched. The CDR3 covers 14 residues.

The chain links TRBV27 to TRBJ2-7; D call uncertain. CDR3 size: 14 residues. CDR1 is MNHEY and CDR2 is SMNVEV in the germline V gene (reference sequence). Trimming cost V 1 base and J 6 bases, with 13 bases left between them. The CDR3 is CASSLLHIGAEQYF. The CDR3 DNA reads TGTGCCAGCAGTTTATTACACATCGGCGCCGAGCAGTACTTC.

A single count supports this clone. V and J are TRBV3-1 (or the pseudogene TRBV3-2) and TRBJ2-7, with TRBD1 matching 8 bases. CDR1 LGHDT and CDR2 YNNKEL come from the germline V gene (reference sequence). J lost 1 base, V lost 6 bases, and 8 bases had no gene match. CDR3 size: 15 residues. The CDR3 region is CASRSGTGKSYEQYF. In DNA form, the CDR3 reads TGTGCCAGCAGGTCGGGGACAGGCAAATCCTACGAGCAGTACTTC.

The chain couples TRBV5-4 to TRBJ2-1, with TRBD2 matching over 9 bases. Unmatched junction bases numbered 4, after V lost 0 bases and J lost 6 bases. CDR1 and CDR2 from the germline V gene are SGHNT and YYREEE (reference sequence). The CDR3 is 15 amino acids. The CDR3 here is CASSLEASGANEQFF. CDR3 coding DNA: TGTGCCAGCAGCTTGGAGGCTAGCGGGGCCAATGAGCAGTTCTTC.

The CDR3 is CASSLFGDGGYTF. The CDR3 DNA is TGTGCCAGCAGTTTATTCGGGGATGGTGGCTACACCTTC. The chain carries TRBV12-3 or TRBV12-4 and TRBJ1-2, with D unresolved. The V end lost 2 bases, the J end lost 7 bases, and 11 bases lay between the germline ends. The CDR3 runs to 13 residues.

J is TRBJ2-1 and V is TRBV12-3 or TRBV12-4, with D tentatively TRBD2 (6 bases). Trimming stripped 6 bases from V and 10 bases from J, with 10 bases between. CDR3 length equals 11 residues. CDR3 nucleotide sequence: TGTGCCAGCAGGGCAGGGAGGGAGCAGTTCTTC. This codes for CASRAGREQFF.

V is TRBV21-1 and J is TRBJ1-1; TRBD1, as called in the table, went unchecked against the DNA. TRBV21-1 is described as a pseudogene. The CDR3 runs 16 residues. Here the CDR3 reads CASSKRQARSPPEAFF. The CDR3 DNA follows: TGTGCCAGCAGCAAAAGGCAGGCCCGTTCGCCTCCTGAAGCTTTCTTT.

This chain connects TRBV19 to TRBJ2-5, with D possibly being TRBD1 or TRBD2 (6 bases each). There are 14 residues in the CDR3. V was pared by 1 base and J by 4 bases, with 10 bases between. The germline V gene encodes CDR1 LNHDA and CDR2 SQIVND (reference sequence). CDR3 nucleotides: TGTGCCAGTAGTATAGGGGGGGCCTCAGAGACCCAGTACTTC. Protein sequence: CASSIGGASETQYF.

This chain joins TRBV4-1 and TRBJ2-3, with TRBD2 identical over 15 bases. The V and J ends lost 3 bases and 1 base, in that order; junction bases with no gene match: 5. Looked up from germline, CDR1 is MGHRA and CDR2 is YSYEKL. This CDR3 is 18 amino acids long. The CDR3 DNA reads TGCGCCAGCAGCCAGCCTAGGACTAGCGGGGGGGGCACAGATACGCAGTATTTT. This encodes CASSQPRTSGGGTDTQYF.

The chain links TRBV5-1 to TRBJ2-5; TRBD1 is a possible D gene (6 bases). This CDR3 has 14 residues. V was trimmed by 4 bases and J by 2 bases, leaving 12 bases between them. CDR1 and CDR2 (germline): SGHRS, YFSETQ. The DNA of the CDR3 is TGCGCCAGCAGCCCCCAACAGGGACAAGAGACCCAGTACTTC. Amino acids: CASSPQQGQETQYF. The full variable domain, its missing parts supplied by reference TRBV5-1 and TRBJ2-5, is KAGVTQTPRYLIKTRGQQVTLSCSPISGHRSVSWYQQTPGQGLQFLFEYFSETQRNKGNFPGRFSGRQFSNSRSEMNVSTLELGDSALYLCASSPQQGQETQYFGPGTRLLVL.

The chain carries TRBV9 and TRBJ2-3; D remains unclear. The CDR3 is made up of 12 amino acids. Trimming took 1 base from V and 4 from J, leaving 4 bases between them. Germline V gives CDR1 SGDLS, CDR2 YYNGEE. This CDR3 is CASSVRADTQYF. CDR3 nucleotide sequence: TGTGCCAGCAGCGTACGAGCAGATACGCAGTATTTT.

The V call is TRBV28, the J call TRBJ2-7, with D perhaps TRBD1 (6 bases). CDR1 and CDR2 (germline): MDHEN, SYDVKM. The CDR3 sequence is 15 residues long. Trimming removed 2 bases at V and 2 bases at J, with 13 bases between. CDR3 residues: CASSLNGDTPYEQYF. In DNA form, the CDR3 reads TGTGCCAGCAGTTTAAATGGGGACACCCCCTACGAGCAGTACTTC.

This chain links TRBV6-5 with TRBJ1-3; the D gene is possibly TRBD1 (6 bases). The CDR3 totals 14 residues. V lost 7 bases to trimming and J lost 2 bases, with 12 bases between them. Germline V lookup: CDR1 MNHEY, CDR2 SVGAGI. The CDR3 protein is CASNIQGPGNTIYF. The DNA of the CDR3 is TGTGCCAGCAATATACAGGGTCCTGGAAACACCATATATTTT.

V and J are TRBV28 and TRBJ1-1; the D gene is possibly TRBD1 (5 bases). The CDR3 has 15 residues. V was cut by 4 bases and J by 4 bases, with 16 bases left in between. Germline V gene sequence: CDR1 MDHEN, CDR2 SYDVKM. CDR3 nucleotides: TGTGCCAGCAGTTGGGGGGTTGGGTGGGGCACTGAAGCTTTCTTT. It codes for CASSWGVGWGTEAFF.

The J gene is TRBJ1-4, the V gene TRBV29-1; 7 nucleotides match TRBD1. The V segment lost 6 bases and the J segment 5 bases; nucleotides outside the gene matches: 6. In germline, CDR1 is SQVTM, CDR2 ANQGSEA. The CDR3 is 13 residues long. The CDR3 nucleotides are TGCAGCGTCCGGGACAGTGGAAATGAAAAACTGTTTTTT. Its translation is CSVRDSGNEKLFF.

This chain joins TRBV9 and TRBJ1-3; possibly TRBD1 for D (5 bases). This CDR3 comprises 18 residues. Germline CDR1 SGDLS, CDR2 YYNGEE. With 3 bases removed from V and 2 bases from J, the gap between germline ends came to 21 bases. Here the CDR3 DNA reads TGTGCCAGCAGCGCCATGGGAGGGACCACCTCGGCTGGAAACACCATATATTTT. It codes for CASSAMGGTTSAGNTIYF.

The V and J genes are TRBV27 and TRBJ2-7, with 7 bases that match TRBD1. In germline, CDR1 is MNHEY, CDR2 SMNVEV (reference sequence). The V and J ends lost 3 bases and 1 base, in that order; junction bases with no gene match: 6. The CDR3 has 15 residues. The CDR3 DNA reads TGTGCCAGCAGTTTTGGGACAGTGGGTTCCTACGAGCAGTACTTC. It encodes CASSFGTVGSYEQYF.

This clone was seen more than once but under ten times. The chain carries TRBV9 and TRBJ1-6; D call uncertain. The CDR3 totals 15 residues. With 0 bases removed from V and 9 bases from J, the gap between germline ends came to 13 bases. CDR1 is SGDLS and CDR2 is YYNGEE in the germline V gene. CDR3 residues: CASSVAMGPASPLHF. CDR3 DNA: TGTGCCAGCAGCGTAGCTATGGGCCCCGCTTCACCCCTCCACTTT.

The rearrangement links TRBV4-3 to TRBJ1-1, with a weak D call TRBD1 (6 bases). The V gene lost 6 bases and the J gene lost 4 bases, with 12 bases spanning the gap. CDR3 length equals 13 residues. The germline gives CDR1 LGHNA, CDR2 YSLEER. CDR3 sequence reads: CASSLVGGTEAFF. DNA of the CDR3: TGCGCCAGCAGTCTGGTAGGGGGCACTGAAGCTTTCTTT.

The CDR3 protein is CASSDRQGDRSPLHF. The CDR3 coding sequence is TGCGCCAGCAGCGACCGACAGGGTGATAGGTCACCCCTCCACTTT. The chain combines TRBV5-1 with TRBJ1-6; 7 nucleotides agree with TRBD1. The CDR3 loop spans 15 amino acids. The V gene's germline CDR1 is SGHRS and CDR2 YFSETQ. After removal of 4 bases from V and 10 bases from J, the junction contained 11 bases not matched to a gene.

The chain joins TRBV28 to TRBJ1-1, with D unresolved. The CDR3 spans 14 residues. V lost 5 bases, J lost 0 bases, and 10 bases lay in between. Germline V gene data show CDR1 as MDHEN and CDR2 as SYDVKM. The CDR3 DNA reads as TGTGCCAGCAGTGCATCGACACTGAACACTGAAGCTTTCTTT. Translating gives CASSASTLNTEAFF.

The V gene is TRBV5-1, the J gene TRBJ1-6, with TRBD1 as a possible D gene (6 bases). The CDR3 is 13 residues long. Germline CDR1 and CDR2: SGHRS and YFSETQ. With 4 bases removed from V and 7 bases from J, the gap between germline ends came to 9 bases. The CDR3 here is CASSEGGNSPLHF. CDR3 nucleotides: TGCGCCAGCAGCGAGGGGGGAAATTCACCCCTCCACTTT.

The chain employs TRBV5-1 and TRBJ2-1; a possible D gene is TRBD2 (7 bases). V was pared by 3 bases and J by 1 base, with 11 bases between. The CDR3 sequence is 15 residues long. The germline CDR1 and CDR2 sequences are SGHRS and YFSETQ. CDR3 bases: TGCGCCAGCAGCTGGGAGGGGGGATCCTACAATGAGCAGTTCTTC. Residues: CASSWEGGSYNEQFF.